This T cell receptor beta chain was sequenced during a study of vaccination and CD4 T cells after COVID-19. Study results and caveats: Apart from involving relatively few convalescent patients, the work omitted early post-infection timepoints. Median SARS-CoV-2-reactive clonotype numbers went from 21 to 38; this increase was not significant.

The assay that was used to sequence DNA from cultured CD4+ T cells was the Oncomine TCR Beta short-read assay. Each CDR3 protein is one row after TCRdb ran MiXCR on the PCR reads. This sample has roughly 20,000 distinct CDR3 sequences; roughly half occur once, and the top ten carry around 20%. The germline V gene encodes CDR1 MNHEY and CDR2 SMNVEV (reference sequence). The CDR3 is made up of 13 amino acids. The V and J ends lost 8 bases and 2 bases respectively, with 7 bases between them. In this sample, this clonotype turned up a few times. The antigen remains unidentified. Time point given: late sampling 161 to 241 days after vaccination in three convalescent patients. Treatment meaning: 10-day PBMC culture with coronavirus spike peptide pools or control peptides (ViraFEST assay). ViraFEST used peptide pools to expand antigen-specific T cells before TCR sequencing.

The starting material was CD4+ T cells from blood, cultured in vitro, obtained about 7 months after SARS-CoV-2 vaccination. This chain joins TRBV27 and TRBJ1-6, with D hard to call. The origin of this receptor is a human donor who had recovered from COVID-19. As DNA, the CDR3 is TGTGCCAGCCGGATGGCCTATAATTCACCCCTCCACTTT. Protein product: CASRMAYNSPLHF.